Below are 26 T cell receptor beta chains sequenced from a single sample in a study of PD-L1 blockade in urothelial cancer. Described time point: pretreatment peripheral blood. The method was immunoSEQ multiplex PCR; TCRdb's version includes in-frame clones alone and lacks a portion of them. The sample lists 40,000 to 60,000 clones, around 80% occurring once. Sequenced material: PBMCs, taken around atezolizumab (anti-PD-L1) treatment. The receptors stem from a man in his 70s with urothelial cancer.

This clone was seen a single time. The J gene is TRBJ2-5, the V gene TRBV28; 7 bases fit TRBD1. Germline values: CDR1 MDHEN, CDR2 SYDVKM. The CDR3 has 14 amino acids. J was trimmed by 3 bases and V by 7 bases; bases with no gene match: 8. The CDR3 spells CASTLRDREETQYF. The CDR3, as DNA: TGTGCCAGCACCTTGAGAGACAGGGAAGAGACCCAGTACTTC.

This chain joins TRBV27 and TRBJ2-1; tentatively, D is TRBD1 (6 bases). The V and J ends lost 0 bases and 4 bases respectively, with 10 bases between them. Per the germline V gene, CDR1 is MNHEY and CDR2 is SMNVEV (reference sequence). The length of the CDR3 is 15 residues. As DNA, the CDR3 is TGTGCCAGCAGTTTATCGTGGGACAATTACAATGAGCAGTTCTTC. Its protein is CASSLSWDNYNEQFF.

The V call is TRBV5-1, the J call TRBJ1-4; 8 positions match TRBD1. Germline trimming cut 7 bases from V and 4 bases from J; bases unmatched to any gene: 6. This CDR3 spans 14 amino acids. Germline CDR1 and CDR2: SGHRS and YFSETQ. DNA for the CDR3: TGCGCCAGCGGACAGGGATGGGGTAATGAAAAACTGTTTTTT. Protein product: CASGQGWGNEKLFF.

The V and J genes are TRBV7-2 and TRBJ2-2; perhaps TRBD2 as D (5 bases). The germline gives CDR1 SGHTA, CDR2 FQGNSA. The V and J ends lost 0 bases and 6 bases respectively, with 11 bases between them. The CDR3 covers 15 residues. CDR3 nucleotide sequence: TGTGCCAGCAGCTTAGCGGAGGTGCGCTCCGGGGAGCTGTTTTTT. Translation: CASSLAEVRSGELFF.

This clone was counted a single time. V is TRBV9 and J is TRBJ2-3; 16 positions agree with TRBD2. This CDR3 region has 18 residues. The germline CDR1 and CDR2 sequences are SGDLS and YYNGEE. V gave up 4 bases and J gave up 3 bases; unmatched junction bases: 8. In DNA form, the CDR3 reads TGTGCCAGCAGCAAGGGACTAGCGGGGGGGGTGCAAACAGATACGCAGTATTTT. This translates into CASSKGLAGGVQTDTQYF.

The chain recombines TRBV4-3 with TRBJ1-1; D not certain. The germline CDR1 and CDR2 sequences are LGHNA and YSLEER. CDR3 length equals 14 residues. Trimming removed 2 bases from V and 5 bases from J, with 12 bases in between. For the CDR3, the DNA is TGCGCCAGCAGCCAACACCTCACGGGGACTGAAGCTTTCTTT. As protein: CASSQHLTGTEAFF.

Here the CDR3 DNA reads TGCGCCAGCAGCCAAGAGAGACAGGGGGCGGCTTTCTTT. It codes for CASSQERQGAAFF. The V call is TRBV4-3, the J call TRBJ1-1, with 10 positions matching TRBD1. This CDR3 spans 13 amino acids. The V gene's germline CDR1 is LGHNA and CDR2 YSLEER. V gave up 0 bases and J gave up 11 bases; unmatched junction bases: 3.

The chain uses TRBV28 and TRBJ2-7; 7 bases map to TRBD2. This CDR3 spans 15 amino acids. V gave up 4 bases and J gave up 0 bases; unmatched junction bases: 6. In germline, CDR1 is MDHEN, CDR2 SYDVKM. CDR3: CASSSHGRSSYEQYF. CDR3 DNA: TGTGCCAGCAGTTCTCACGGGAGGAGCTCCTACGAGCAGTACTTC.

The CDR3 spells CASSYGQGRNEQFF. As DNA, the CDR3 is TGTGCCAGCAGTTACGGCCAGGGCAGGAATGAGCAGTTCTTC. The chain carries TRBV6-5 and TRBJ2-1; D may be TRBD1 (5 bases). Germline V CDR1 and CDR2: MNHEY, SVGAGI. V was cut by 2 bases and J by 7 bases, with 12 bases left in between. This CDR3 spans 14 amino acids.

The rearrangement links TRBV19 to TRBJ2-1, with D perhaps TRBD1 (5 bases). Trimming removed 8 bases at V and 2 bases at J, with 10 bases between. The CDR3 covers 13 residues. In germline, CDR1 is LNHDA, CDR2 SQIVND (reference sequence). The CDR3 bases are TGTGCCAGTGAACAGGATCCCTACAATGAGCAGTTCTTC. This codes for CASEQDPYNEQFF.

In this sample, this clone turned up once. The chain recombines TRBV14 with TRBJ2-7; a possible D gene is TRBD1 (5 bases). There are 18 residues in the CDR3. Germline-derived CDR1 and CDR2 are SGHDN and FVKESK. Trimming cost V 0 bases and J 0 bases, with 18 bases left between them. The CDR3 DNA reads TGTGCCAGCAGCCAAGAAGAAGGGGCCGGAGAAAGCTCCTACGAGCAGTACTTC. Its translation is CASSQEEGAGESSYEQYF.

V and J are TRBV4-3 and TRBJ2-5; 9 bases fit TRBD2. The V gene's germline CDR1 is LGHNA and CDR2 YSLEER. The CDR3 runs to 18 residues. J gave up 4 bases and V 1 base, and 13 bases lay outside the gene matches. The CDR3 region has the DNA TGCGCCAGCAGCCAAGTTTCTCCCTTTCAGCGGGGGGCAGAGACCCAGTACTTC. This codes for CASSQVSPFQRGAETQYF.

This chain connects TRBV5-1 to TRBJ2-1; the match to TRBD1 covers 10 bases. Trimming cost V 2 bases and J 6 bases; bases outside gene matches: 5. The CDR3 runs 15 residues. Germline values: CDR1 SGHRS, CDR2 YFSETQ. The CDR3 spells CASSLPGTGANEQFF. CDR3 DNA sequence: TGCGCCAGCAGCTTACCCGGGACAGGGGCCAATGAGCAGTTCTTC. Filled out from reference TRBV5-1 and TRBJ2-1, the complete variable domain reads KAGVTQTPRYLIKTRGQQVTLSCSPISGHRSVSWYQQTPGQGLQFLFEYFSETQRNKGNFPGRFSGRQFSNSRSEMNVSTLELGDSALYLCASSLPGTGANEQFFGPGTRLTVL.

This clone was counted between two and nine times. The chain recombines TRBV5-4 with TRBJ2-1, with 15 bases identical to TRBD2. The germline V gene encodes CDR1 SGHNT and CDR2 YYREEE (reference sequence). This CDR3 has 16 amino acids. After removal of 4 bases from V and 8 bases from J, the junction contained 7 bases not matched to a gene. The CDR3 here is CASSDRTSGRADEQFF. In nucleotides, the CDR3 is TGTGCCAGCAGCGATCGGACTAGCGGGAGGGCGGATGAGCAGTTCTTC.

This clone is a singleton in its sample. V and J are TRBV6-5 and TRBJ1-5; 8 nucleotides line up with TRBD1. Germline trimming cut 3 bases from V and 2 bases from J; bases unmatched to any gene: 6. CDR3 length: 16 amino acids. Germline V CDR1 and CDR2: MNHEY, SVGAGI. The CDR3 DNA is TGTGCCAGCAGTTATAACGGACAGGGTGGCAATCAGCCCCAGCATTTT. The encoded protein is CASSYNGQGGNQPQHF.

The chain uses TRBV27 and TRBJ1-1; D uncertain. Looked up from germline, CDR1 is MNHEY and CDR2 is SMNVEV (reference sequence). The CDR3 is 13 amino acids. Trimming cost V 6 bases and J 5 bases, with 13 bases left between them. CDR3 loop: CASSRGAGTEAFF. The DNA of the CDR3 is TGTGCCAGCAGCCGCGGAGCGGGGACTGAAGCTTTCTTT.

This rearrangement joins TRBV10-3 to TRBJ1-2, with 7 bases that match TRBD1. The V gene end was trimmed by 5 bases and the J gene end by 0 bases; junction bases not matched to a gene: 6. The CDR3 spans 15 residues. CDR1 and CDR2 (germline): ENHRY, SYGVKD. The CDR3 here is CAISSDRDANYGYTF. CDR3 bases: TGTGCCATCAGTTCCGACAGGGATGCTAACTATGGCTACACCTTC.

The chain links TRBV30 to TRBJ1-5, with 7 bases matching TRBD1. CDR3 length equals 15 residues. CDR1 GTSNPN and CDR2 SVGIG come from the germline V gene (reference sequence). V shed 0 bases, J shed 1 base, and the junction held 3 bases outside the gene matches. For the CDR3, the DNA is TGTGCCTGGAGTGTACAGGGGTCCAGCAATCAGCCCCAGCATTTT. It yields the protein CAWSVQGSSNQPQHF. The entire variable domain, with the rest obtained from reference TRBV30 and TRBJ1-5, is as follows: SQTIHQWPATLVQPVGSPLSLECTVEGTSNPNLYWYRQAAGRGLQLLFYSVGIGQISSEVPQNLSASRPQDRQFILSSKKLLLSDSGFYLCAWSVQGSSNQPQHFGDGTRLSIL.

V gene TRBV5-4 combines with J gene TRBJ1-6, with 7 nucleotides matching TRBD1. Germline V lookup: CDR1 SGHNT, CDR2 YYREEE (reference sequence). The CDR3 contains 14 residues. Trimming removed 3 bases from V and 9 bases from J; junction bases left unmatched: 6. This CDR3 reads CASSSGTETSPLHF. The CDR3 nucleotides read TGTGCCAGCAGCTCCGGGACAGAGACTTCACCCCTCCACTTT.

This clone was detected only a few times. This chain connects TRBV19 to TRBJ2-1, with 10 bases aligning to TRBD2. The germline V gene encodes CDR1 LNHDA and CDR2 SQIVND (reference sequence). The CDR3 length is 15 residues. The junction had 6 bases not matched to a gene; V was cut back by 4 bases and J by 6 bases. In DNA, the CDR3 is TGTGCCAGTAGTACTAGCGGGAGAGGCGCCAATGAGCAGTTCTTC. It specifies CASSTSGRGANEQFF.

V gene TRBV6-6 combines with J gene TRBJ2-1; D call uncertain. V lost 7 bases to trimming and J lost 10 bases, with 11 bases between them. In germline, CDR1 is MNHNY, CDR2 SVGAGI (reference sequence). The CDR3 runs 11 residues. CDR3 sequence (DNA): TGTGCCAGCACCTACGGAGCCGAGCAGTTCTTC. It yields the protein CASTYGAEQFF.

The CDR3 DNA reads TGTGCCAGCAGTAAAACAGGGGCCATGGGGGCAGATACGCAGTATTTT. It encodes CASSKTGAMGADTQYF. The chain joins TRBV2 to TRBJ2-3; TRBD1 aligns across 7 bases. This CDR3 has 16 amino acids. Germline V CDR1 and CDR2: SNHLY, FYNNEI. V shed 5 bases, J shed 4 bases, and the junction held 12 bases outside the gene matches.

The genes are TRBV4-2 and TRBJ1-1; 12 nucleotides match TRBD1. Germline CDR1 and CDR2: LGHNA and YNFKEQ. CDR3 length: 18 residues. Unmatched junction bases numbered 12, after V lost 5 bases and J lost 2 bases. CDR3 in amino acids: CASSSLPGQGAGNTEAFF. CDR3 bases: TGTGCCAGCAGCTCATTACCGGGACAGGGGGCAGGAAACACTGAAGCTTTCTTT.

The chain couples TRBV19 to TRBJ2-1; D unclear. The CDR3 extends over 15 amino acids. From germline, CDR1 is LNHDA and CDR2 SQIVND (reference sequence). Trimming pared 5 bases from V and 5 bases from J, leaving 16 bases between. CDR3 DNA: TGTGCCAGTAGTCCCCGAGGCCTCACGCACAATGAGCAGTTCTTC. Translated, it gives CASSPRGLTHNEQFF.

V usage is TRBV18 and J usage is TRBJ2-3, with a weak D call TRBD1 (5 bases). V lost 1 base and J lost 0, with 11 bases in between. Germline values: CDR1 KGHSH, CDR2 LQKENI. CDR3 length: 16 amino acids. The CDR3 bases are TGTGCCAGCTCACCACAACAGACAGCAAGCACAGATACGCAGTATTTT. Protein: CASSPQQTASTDTQYF.

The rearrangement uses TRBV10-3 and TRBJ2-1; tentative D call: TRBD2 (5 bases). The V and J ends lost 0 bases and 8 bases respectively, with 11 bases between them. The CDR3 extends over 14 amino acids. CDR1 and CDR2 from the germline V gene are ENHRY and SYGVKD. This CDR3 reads CAISESTRVDEQFF. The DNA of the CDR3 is TGTGCCATCAGTGAGTCGACGAGGGTGGATGAGCAGTTCTTC.